This T cell receptor beta chain came from a study of CD8 T cells in Susac syndrome. In blood CD8+ and CD4+ T cells, TCR beta underwent sequencing. While CD8+ and CD4+ T cells were isolated negatively, TEMRA cells were enriched by FACS. Broader study findings: The study's TCR sequencing and HLA analysis drew on a certain number of individuals. That number was acknowledged as relatively small.

Trimming stripped 4 bases from V and 0 bases from J, with 10 bases between. CDR3 length equals 15 residues. Germline CDR1 reads SGDLS; CDR2 reads YYNGEE. The RNA, roughly 0.45 to 1 ug, was put through reverse transcription using random hexamers. TCR beta CDR3 was amplified by immunoSEQ multiplex PCR. This amplification extended across 54 Vbeta and 13 Jbeta segments. TCRdb used MiXCR to reprocess the immunoSEQ multiplex PCR reads, holding one entry per CDR3 protein. The top ten clones hold 0.085% to 0.14% of a sample with roughly 70,000 distinct CDR3 sequences, roughly 95% of them seen once. This clonotype was seen once. Antigen unknown.

The chain uses TRBV9 and TRBJ2-2; D is possibly TRBD1 (6 bases). The receptor was derived from a human donor with multiple sclerosis. Sequenced: CD4+ T cells from PBMCs. In DNA, the CDR3 is TGTGCCAGCAGCCCCGGGACAACGAACACCGGGGAGCTGTTTTTT. This codes for CASSPGTTNTGELFF.